Listed below are T cell receptor beta chains from one sample, sequenced in a study of blood T cell repertoires in COVID-19. Clones were sequenced by immunoSEQ multiplex PCR, and TCRdb holds only the in-frame ones, with some missing. The data contain 200,000 to 300,000 clones, about nine tenths of them singletons. The sample comprised PBMCs or T cells enriched from blood (not recorded which). These receptors originate from a woman aged 18-29 years who had recovered from COVID-19. Both conserved end residues are part of each CDR3. D genes are given only for firm matches. The size of a clone is reported for some rows only, either as once, few or many, or as a class for expanded clones.

TRBJ2-2	.	TRBD1	TRBV5-6	CASRTLGTGVNTGELFF	TGTGCCAGCAGAACCCTGGGGACAGGGGTTAACACCGGGGAGCTGTTTTTT
TRBJ1-6	.	TRBD1	TRBV18	CASSPWTGRNSPLHF	TGTGCCAGCTCACCCTGGACAGGAAGAAATTCACCCCTCCACTTT
TRBJ2-1	.	.	TRBV3-1/TRBV3-2	CASSRRTGHNEQFF	TGTGCCAGCAGCCGGCGGACTGGACACAATGAGCAGTTCTTC
TRBJ2-1	.	.	TRBV27	CASSFRGVYNEQFF	TGTGCCAGCAGTTTTCGCGGGGTATACAATGAGCAGTTCTTC
TRBJ2-1	.	TRBD2	TRBV3-1/TRBV3-2	CASSSPWAIAGGIGSYNEQFF	TGTGCCAGCAGCTCCCCTTGGGCCATAGCGGGGGGGATAGGCTCCTACAATGAGCAGTTCTTC
TRBJ1-5	few	.	TRBV28	CASSSTDYQPQHF	TGTGCCAGCAGTTCGACGGACTATCAGCCCCAGCATTTT
TRBJ1-2	.	.	TRBV2	CASSEAREGLDGYTF	TGTGCCAGCAGTGAAGCGCGAGAGGGCCTGGATGGCTACACCTTC
TRBJ1-1	.	.	TRBV11-3	CASSFGQLNTEAFF	TGTGCCAGCAGCTTTGGGCAGCTGAACACTGAAGCTTTCTTT
TRBJ1-5	.	.	TRBV27	CASSIQGNQPQHF	TGTGCCAGCAGTATACAGGGAAATCAGCCCCAGCATTTT
TRBJ2-5	.	.	TRBV6-2/TRBV6-3	CASSAPNYNGEGETQYF	TGTGCCAGCAGTGCTCCCAACTATAACGGGGAAGGGGAGACCCAGTACTTC
TRBJ2-1	.	TRBD2	TRBV5-4	CASSLKRERAYNEQFF	TGTGCCAGCAGCTTAAAGCGGGAGAGGGCTTACAATGAGCAGTTCTTC
TRBJ1-2	.	TRBD1	TRBV5-1	CASSLRGQGGSYGYTF	TGCGCCAGCAGCTTGAGGGGACAGGGGGGATCCTATGGCTACACCTTC
TRBJ2-1	.	TRBD2	TRBV30	CAWSVLLAENEQFF	TGTGCCTGGAGTGTACTACTAGCGGAAAATGAGCAGTTCTTC
TRBJ1-2	.	.	TRBV6-5	CASRDFYGYTF	TGTGCCAGCAGGGACTTCTATGGCTACACCTTC
TRBJ1-5	.	.	TRBV19	CASSPYVYRIDQPQHF	TGTGCCAGTAGTCCTTACGTATACAGGATTGATCAGCCCCAGCATTTT